The 20 T cell receptor beta chains below all came from one sample that was sequenced in a study of human T cells and chemical hapten exposure. Stated time point: patch test 3, about 24 weeks after DPC sensitization. The treatment: therapeutic diphenylcyclopropenone sensitization with weekly scalp DPC. TCRdb fed the RACE reads into MiXCR, producing one record per CDR3 protein. The sample gives roughly 200,000 distinct CDR3 sequences, around 25% of which show up once; about 2.5% is in the top ten. This material consisted of whole blood, taken in connection with sensitization to the hapten diphenylcyclopropenone (DPC). The receptors stem from a woman in her forties with alopecia areata. Some clones in this sample may be carry-over from other donors' samples.

This clonotype was seen a few times. V is TRBV5-8 and J is TRBJ1-1; possibly TRBD1 for D (6 bases). The germline V and J ends were trimmed by 3 bases and 12 bases, with 18 bases remaining between them. Looked up from germline, CDR1 is SGHTS and CDR2 is YDEGEE. The CDR3 length is 13 residues. CDR3 residues: CASSSGDKRPSFF. The CDR3 DNA sequence: TGTGCCAGCAGCTCGGGGGACAAGAGGCCCTCTTTCTTT.

J is TRBJ2-7 and V is TRBV6-2 or TRBV6-3; tentatively, D is TRBD2 (6 bases). V dropped 0 bases and J dropped 3 bases, with 15 bases sitting between them. This CDR3 comprises 16 residues. Per the germline V gene, CDR1 is MNHEY and CDR2 is SVGEGT. This chain's CDR3 is CASSYSIGGPGYEQYF. In DNA form, the CDR3 reads TGTGCCAGCAGTTACTCGATCGGGGGACCTGGCTACGAGCAGTACTTC.

The V and J genes are TRBV6-2 or TRBV6-3 and TRBJ2-1; D is uncertain. Trimming removed 8 bases from V and 5 bases from J, with 10 bases in between. Germline lookup yields CDR1 MNHEY and CDR2 SVGEGT. This CDR3 is built from 12 residues. This CDR3 reads CASFRANNEQFF. In nucleotides, the CDR3 is TGTGCCAGCTTCCGGGCAAACAATGAGCAGTTCTTC.

This clonotype was seen ten or more times. The rearrangement links TRBV28 to TRBJ1-3, with D tentatively TRBD1 (5 bases). V dropped 3 bases and J dropped 2 bases, with 14 bases sitting between them. The CDR3 consists of 16 residues. Germline lookup yields CDR1 MDHEN and CDR2 SYDVKM. CDR3: CASSLMDQGAGNTIYF. CDR3 bases: TGTGCCAGCAGTTTGATGGACCAGGGTGCTGGAAACACCATATATTTT.

The chain links TRBV20-1 to TRBJ1-4, with 7 bases identical to TRBD1. The germline V gene has CDR1 DFQATT and CDR2 SNEGSKA (reference sequence). V trimming: 5 bases; J trimming: 6 bases; junction bases outside the gene matches: 12. The CDR3 contains 15 residues. The CDR3 nucleotides read TGCAGTGCTCAGGGGGTAGGGGGTAGTTATGAAAAACTGTTTTTT. Protein: CSAQGVGGSYEKLFF.

This clonotype was detected a few times. V is TRBV9 and J is TRBJ2-7; TRBD2 agrees at 7 bases. The germline CDR1 and CDR2 sequences are SGDLS and YYNGEE. This CDR3 spans 15 amino acids. Losses at the gene ends were 4 bases for V and 7 bases for J; bases not matched to a gene: 14. The CDR3 DNA follows: TGTGCCAGCAGCCCCAGCGGGACTATAAAAGGAGAGCAGTACTTC. Amino acid sequence: CASSPSGTIKGEQYF. The full variable domain, in which reference TRBV9 and TRBJ2-7 provide the parts outside the CDR3, is DSGVTQTPKHLITATGQRVTLRCSPRSGDLSVYWYQQSLDQGLQFLIQYYNGEERAKGNILERFSAQQFPDLHSELNLSSLELGDSALYFCASSPSGTIKGEQYFGPGTRLTVT.

This clonotype was seen at least ten times. CDR3 in DNA: TGTGCCAGCAGCTTGGGCGGCCGGAGGAGTGAAAAACTGTTTTTT. It codes for CASSLGGRRSEKLFF. The genes are TRBV7-2 and TRBJ1-4; no clear D. The CDR3 is made up of 15 amino acids. The germline V and J ends were trimmed by 3 bases and 7 bases, with 15 bases remaining between them. CDR1 SGHTA and CDR2 FQGNSA come from the germline V gene. Based on the CDR3 plus reference TRBV7-2 and TRBJ1-4, the full variable domain is GAGVSQSPSNKVTEKGKDVELRCDPISGHTALYWYRQSLGQGLEFLIYFQGNSAPDKSGLPSDRFSAERTGGSVSTLTIQRTQQEDSAVYLCASSLGGRRSEKLFFGSGTQLSVL.

This clonotype has a handful of counts. In DNA form, the CDR3 reads TGCAGTGCCAAATATGGAGGGAGCACAGATACGCAGTATTTT. Encoded protein: CSAKYGGSTDTQYF. V usage is TRBV20-1 and J usage is TRBJ2-3, with D perhaps matching TRBD2 (6 bases). The CDR3 has 14 residues. Germline lookup yields CDR1 DFQATT and CDR2 SNEGSKA (reference sequence). The V gene lost 6 bases and the J gene lost 0 bases, with 13 bases spanning the gap.

This rearrangement joins TRBV28 to TRBJ2-3; 10 bases line up with TRBD1. V trimming: 5 bases; J trimming: 6 bases; junction bases outside the gene matches: 2. Germline V lookup: CDR1 MDHEN, CDR2 SYDVKM. CDR3 length equals 13 residues. CDR3 residues: CASSRTGGDTQYF. Here the CDR3 DNA reads TGTGCCAGCAGTAGGACAGGGGGGGATACGCAGTATTTT.

The V gene is TRBV6-5, the J gene TRBJ2-3, with D perhaps assigned TRBD1 or TRBD2 (7 bases each). This CDR3 spans 17 amino acids. The ends were cut back, 0 bases at V and 1 base at J, with 14 bases in the middle. The germline gives CDR1 MNHEY, CDR2 SVGAGI. The DNA for the CDR3 is TGTGCCAGCAGTTACTCGACAGGGAGGGTGGGCACAGATACGCAGTATTTT. Amino acids: CASSYSTGRVGTDTQYF.

CDR3 DNA sequence: TGTGCCAGTAGTATTATAGGTCAGGAGACCCAGTACTTC. This encodes CASSIIGQETQYF. V gene TRBV19 combines with J gene TRBJ2-5; D gene uncertain. The CDR3 is 13 amino acids. Trimming took 3 bases from V and 5 from J, leaving 10 bases between them. Germline CDR1 reads LNHDA; CDR2 reads SQIVND (reference sequence).

Only a few counts were recorded for this clonotype. The J gene is TRBJ2-1, the V gene TRBV28; TRBD2 might be the D (7 bases). The V and J ends lost 7 bases and 8 bases respectively, with 18 bases between them. The CDR3 is 14 amino acids. Germline-derived CDR1 and CDR2 are MDHEN and SYDVKM. CDR3 loop: CASTEGGLGDEQFF. CDR3 DNA sequence: TGTGCCAGCACCGAGGGGGGGCTCGGGGATGAGCAGTTCTTC.

This clonotype was recorded many times. J is TRBJ1-2 and V is TRBV6-6; maybe TRBD1 (6 bases). Germline loops: CDR1 MNHNY, CDR2 SVGAGI (reference sequence). The CDR3 covers 13 residues. Trimming took off 7 bases at V and 1 base at J, with 10 bases between the two ends. CDR3 loop: CASKGGSNYGYTF. In DNA form, the CDR3 reads TGTGCCAGCAAAGGGGGTAGTAACTATGGCTACACCTTC.

The chain uses TRBV27 and TRBJ2-7; D remains unclear. Germline CDR1 is MNHEY and CDR2 is SMNVEV (reference sequence). Trimming shortened V by 5 bases and J by 3 bases, and 5 bases separated the two germline ends. The CDR3 length is 11 residues. The CDR3 here is CASSVNYEQYF. As DNA, the CDR3 is TGTGCCAGCAGTGTGAACTACGAGCAGTACTTC.

The rearrangement links TRBV7-9 to TRBJ2-7; 9 positions agree with TRBD1. Germline values: CDR1 SEHNR, CDR2 FQNEAQ (reference sequence). This CDR3 comprises 14 residues. V was pared by 1 base and J by 9 bases, with 7 bases of the junction left unmatched. For the CDR3, the DNA is TGTGCCAGCAGCTTAGGGGACAGGGTCGGCGGGCAGTACTTC. As protein: CASSLGDRVGGQYF.

The chain employs TRBV7-2 and TRBJ2-5; D unresolved. V was cut by 3 bases and J by 1 base, with 12 bases left in between. CDR3 size: 15 residues. The V gene's germline CDR1 is SGHTA and CDR2 FQGNSA. The CDR3: CASSFRTDSQETQYF. The CDR3 DNA sequence: TGTGCCAGCAGCTTTAGGACGGATTCCCAAGAGACCCAGTACTTC.

This clonotype appeared a few times. The chain carries TRBV10-2 and TRBJ2-5; D is possibly TRBD1 (6 bases). Germline values: CDR1 WSHSY, CDR2 SAAADI. The V gene lost 3 bases and the J gene lost 9 bases, with 8 bases spanning the gap. The CDR3 is made up of 11 amino acids. The DNA of the CDR3 is TGCGCCAGCAGTGACCACAGGGCCCAGTACTTC. Amino acids: CASSDHRAQYF.

V and J are TRBV7-2 and TRBJ1-5; the match to TRBD1 covers 7 bases. CDR1 and CDR2 (germline): SGHTA, FQGNSA. The CDR3 has 15 residues. With 3 bases clipped from V and 6 bases from J, the junction kept 8 bases outside the gene matches. The CDR3, as DNA: TGTGCCAGCAGCTTGGCGGCAGGGGGTAGTCAGCCCCAGCATTTT. Residues: CASSLAAGGSQPQHF.

The genes are TRBV5-1 and TRBJ2-3; TRBD1 aligns across 7 bases. CDR3 length: 15 amino acids. Losses at the gene ends were 4 bases for V and 0 bases for J; bases not matched to a gene: 5. Germline V gives CDR1 SGHRS, CDR2 YFSETQ. In nucleotides, the CDR3 is TGCGCCAGCAGCGAACAGACAGGGAGCACAGATACGCAGTATTTT. It encodes CASSEQTGSTDTQYF.

To note about this clonotype: Germline is not matched at one junction end, which may reflect a read error. J is TRBJ2-2 and V is TRBV18; D is unclear. Looked up from germline, CDR1 is KGHSH and CDR2 is LQKENI. The CDR3 sequence is 13 residues long. The CDR3 is CVSSPRDTGELFF. In nucleotides, the CDR3 is TGTGTCAGCTCACCACGGGACACCGGGGAGCTGTTTTTT.